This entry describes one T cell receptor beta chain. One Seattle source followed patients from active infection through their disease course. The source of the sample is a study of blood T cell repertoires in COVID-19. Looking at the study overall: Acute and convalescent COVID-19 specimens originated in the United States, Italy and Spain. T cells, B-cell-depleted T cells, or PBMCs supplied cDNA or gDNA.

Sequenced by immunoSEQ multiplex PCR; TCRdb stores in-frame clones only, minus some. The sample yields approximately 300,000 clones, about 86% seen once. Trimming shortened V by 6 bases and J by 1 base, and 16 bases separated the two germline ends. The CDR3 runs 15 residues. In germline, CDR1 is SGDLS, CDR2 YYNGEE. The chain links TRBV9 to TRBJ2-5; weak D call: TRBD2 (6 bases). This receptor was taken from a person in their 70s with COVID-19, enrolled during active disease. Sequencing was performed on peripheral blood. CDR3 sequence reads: CASTSGRGTQETQYF. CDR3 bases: TGTGCCAGCACCTCGGGCCGGGGGACCCAAGAGACCCAGTACTTC.